This T cell receptor beta chain appears in the sequencing data of a study of cytomegalovirus exposure and HLA in healthy donors. Study findings and constraints: The study recorded around 160 TCR beta chains that were cytomegalovirus-associated. Later analysis identified a missense DCLRE1C variant that was linked to TCR beta V- and J-gene trimming.

Donors counted as nominally healthy when sampled, yet unrecorded immune exposures were likely. The CDR3 length is 16 residues. Germline V gene lookup returns CDR1 LNHNV and CDR2 YYDKDF (reference sequence). V shed 3 bases and J 4 bases; nucleotides not matched to a gene: 9. The PCR contained 60 Vbeta and 13 Jbeta primers. TCRdb keeps only in-frame clones here, not all; method: immunoSEQ multiplex PCR. The sample consists of about 110,000 clones, 82% of them appearing once. As for this clone: Its cognate antigen is unknown.

Sequencing was performed on PBMCs. This TCR was recovered from a woman in her late teens or twenties in good health and CMV-seronegative. The V gene is TRBV15, the J gene TRBJ1-5, with TRBD1 identical over 7 bases. CDR3: CATSSDRVGVNQPQHF. CDR3 in DNA: TGTGCCACCAGCAGTGACAGGGTAGGGGTAAATCAGCCCCAGCATTTT.